This record looks at one T cell receptor beta chain sequence and its context. V lost 9 bases to trimming and J lost 4 bases, with 15 bases between them. CDR1 is MNHEY and CDR2 is SVGAGI in the germline V gene. The CDR3 runs to 13 residues. The data were obtained in a study of T cell responses to AZD1222 COVID-19 vaccine. Profiled with immunoSEQ multiplex PCR; TCRdb holds only in-frame clones, not every one. Altogether 20,000 to 30,000 clones are present, approximately 88% being singletons, with the ten largest covering under 3.5%. This specimen was peripheral blood, taken 28 days after the second AZD1222 dose. The TCR comes from an adult who received the AZD1222 COVID-19 vaccine. This sequence joins TRBV6-5 and TRBJ1-2; unclear D gene. The CDR3 DNA sequence: TGTGCCAGTCGACCGGCGGGCACCTATGGCTACACCTTC. Amino acids: CASRPAGTYGYTF.